These T cell receptor beta chains were read from a single sample in a study of metastatic and nonmetastatic thyroid tumors. TCRdb ran MiXCR on the PCR reads. The sample contains roughly 34,000 clones, 15% of which appear only once. The material sequenced was blood. These receptors all come from a male donor with papillary thyroid cancer or a benign thyroid nodule (not recorded which). Some clones in this sample may be carry-over from other donors' samples. Each CDR3 is given without its conserved first and last residue. Expanded clones get a size class; other rows say once, few or many, or leave the size out.

>many|TRBJ2-2|TRBV7-8
ASSLIRVSSTGELF
>many|TRBJ2-2|TRBV4-1
ASSHPVTGELF
>medium-sized|TRBJ1-2|TRBV6-1
ASSATGVGAQP
>NA|TRBJ2-7|TRBV11-2
ASSLCLAGASGGYEQY
>many|TRBJ2-7|TRBV11-2
ASGGSSYEQY
>NA|TRBJ2-7|TRBV19
ASSIEQADADEQY
>many|TRBJ2-1|TRBV7-3
ASSPDFSSYNEQF
>many|TRBJ1-4|TRBV27
ASSAWAAGEKLF
>many|TRBJ2-1|TRBV10-3
AISESVSGWAGNEQF
>many|TRBJ2-3|TRBV20-1
SAPANTDTQY
>many|TRBJ1-5|TRBV7-9
ASSEGTGGQPQH
>many|TRBJ2-3|TRBV10-3
ATMTSGRAGDTQY
>many|TRBJ1-5|TRBV19
ASSIFRDRGQSQPQH
>many|TRBJ1-4|TRBV18
ASSPGRSNEKLF
>many|TRBJ2-3|TRBV20-1
SARITSGRADTQY
>NA|TRBJ2-2|TRBV28
ASSLRTPKTGELF
>many|TRBJ2-1|TRBV7-9
ASSLGTSSYNEQF